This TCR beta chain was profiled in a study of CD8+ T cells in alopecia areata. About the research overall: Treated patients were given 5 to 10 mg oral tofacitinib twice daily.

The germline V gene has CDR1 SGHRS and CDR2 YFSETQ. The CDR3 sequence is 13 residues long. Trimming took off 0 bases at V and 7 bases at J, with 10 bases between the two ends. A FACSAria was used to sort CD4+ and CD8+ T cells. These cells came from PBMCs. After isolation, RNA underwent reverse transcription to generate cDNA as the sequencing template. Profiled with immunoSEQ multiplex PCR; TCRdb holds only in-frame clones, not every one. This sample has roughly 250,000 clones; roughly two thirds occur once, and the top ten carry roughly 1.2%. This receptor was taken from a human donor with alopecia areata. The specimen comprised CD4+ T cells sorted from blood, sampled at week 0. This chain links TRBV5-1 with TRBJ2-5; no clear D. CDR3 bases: TGCGCCAGCAGCTTGGCGTCTTCGGGGACCCAGTACTTC. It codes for CASSLASSGTQYF.